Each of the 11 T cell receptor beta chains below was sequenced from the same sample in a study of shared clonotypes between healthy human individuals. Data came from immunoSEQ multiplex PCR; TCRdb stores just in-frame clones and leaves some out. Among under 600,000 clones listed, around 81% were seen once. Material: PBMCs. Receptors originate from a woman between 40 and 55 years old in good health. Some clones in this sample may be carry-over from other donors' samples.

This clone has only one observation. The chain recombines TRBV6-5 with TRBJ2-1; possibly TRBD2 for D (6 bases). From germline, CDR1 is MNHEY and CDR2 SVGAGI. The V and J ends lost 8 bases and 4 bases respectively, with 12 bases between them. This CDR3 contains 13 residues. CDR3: CASSSGDYNEQFF. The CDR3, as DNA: TGTGCCAGCTCCTCGGGGGATTACAATGAGCAGTTCTTC.

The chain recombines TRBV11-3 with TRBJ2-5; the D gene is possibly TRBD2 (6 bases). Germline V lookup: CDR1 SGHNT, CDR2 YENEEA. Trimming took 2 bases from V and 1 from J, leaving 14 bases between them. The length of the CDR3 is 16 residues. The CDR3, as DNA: TGTGCCAGCAGCTTAATCTGGGGAGGCGGCCAAGAGACCCAGTACTTC. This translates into CASSLIWGGGQETQYF.

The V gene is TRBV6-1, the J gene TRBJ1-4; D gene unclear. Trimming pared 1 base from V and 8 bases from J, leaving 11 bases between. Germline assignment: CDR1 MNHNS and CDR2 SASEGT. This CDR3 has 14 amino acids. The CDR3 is CASSEDGEVEKLFF. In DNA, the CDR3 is TGTGCCAGCAGTGAAGACGGGGAGGTGGAAAAACTGTTTTTT.

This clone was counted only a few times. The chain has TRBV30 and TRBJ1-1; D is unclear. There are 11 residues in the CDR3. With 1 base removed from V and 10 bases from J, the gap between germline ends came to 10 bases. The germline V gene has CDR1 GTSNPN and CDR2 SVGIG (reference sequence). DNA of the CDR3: TGTGCCTGGAGTGCGCGGATGGCAGCTTTCTTT. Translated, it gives CAWSARMAAFF.

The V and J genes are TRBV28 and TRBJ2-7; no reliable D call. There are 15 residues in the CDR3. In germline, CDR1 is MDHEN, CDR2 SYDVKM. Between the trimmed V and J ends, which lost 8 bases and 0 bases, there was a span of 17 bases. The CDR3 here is CASRLTQLSSYEQYF. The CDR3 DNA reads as TGTGCCAGCCGCCTGACGCAGTTAAGCTCCTACGAGCAGTACTTC.

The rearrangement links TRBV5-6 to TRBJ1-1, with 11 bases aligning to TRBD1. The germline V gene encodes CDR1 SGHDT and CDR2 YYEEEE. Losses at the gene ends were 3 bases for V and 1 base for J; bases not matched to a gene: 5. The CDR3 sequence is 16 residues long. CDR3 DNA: TGTGCCAGCAGCTACGGGACAGGGGGGCCGAACACTGAAGCTTTCTTT. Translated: CASSYGTGGPNTEAFF.

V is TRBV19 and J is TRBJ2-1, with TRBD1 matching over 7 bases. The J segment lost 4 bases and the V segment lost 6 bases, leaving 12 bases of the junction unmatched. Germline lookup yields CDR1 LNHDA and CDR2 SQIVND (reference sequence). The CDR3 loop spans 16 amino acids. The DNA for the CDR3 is TGTGCCAGTAGCCATCCGACAGGGCCTAGATACAATGAGCAGTTCTTC. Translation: CASSHPTGPRYNEQFF.

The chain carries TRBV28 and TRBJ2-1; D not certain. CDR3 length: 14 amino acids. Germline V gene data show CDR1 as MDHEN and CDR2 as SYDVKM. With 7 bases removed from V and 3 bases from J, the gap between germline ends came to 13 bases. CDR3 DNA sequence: TGTGCCAGCAATCGGCCGGACCACTACAATGAGCAGTTCTTC. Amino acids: CASNRPDHYNEQFF. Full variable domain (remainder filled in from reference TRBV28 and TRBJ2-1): DVKVTQSSRYLVKRTGEKVFLECVQDMDHENMFWYRQDPGLGLRLIYFSYDVKMKEKGDIPEGYSVSREKKERFSLILESASTNQTSMYLCASNRPDHYNEQFFGPGTRLTVL.

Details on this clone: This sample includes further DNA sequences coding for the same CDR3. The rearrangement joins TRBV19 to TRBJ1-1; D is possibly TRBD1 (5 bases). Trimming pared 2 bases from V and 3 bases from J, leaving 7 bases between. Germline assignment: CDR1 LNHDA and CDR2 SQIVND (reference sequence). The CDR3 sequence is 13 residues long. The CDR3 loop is CASSIQGDTEAFF. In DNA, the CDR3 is TGTGCCAGTAGTATACAGGGAGACACTGAAGCTTTCTTT.

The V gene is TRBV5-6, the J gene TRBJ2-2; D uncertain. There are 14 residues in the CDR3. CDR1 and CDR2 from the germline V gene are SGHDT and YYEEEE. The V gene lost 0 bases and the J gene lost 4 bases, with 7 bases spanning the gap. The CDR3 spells CASSLAAGTGELFF. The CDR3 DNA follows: TGTGCCAGCAGCTTGGCCGCCGGCACCGGGGAGCTGTTTTTT. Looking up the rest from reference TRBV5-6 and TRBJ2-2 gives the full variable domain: DAGVTQSPTHLIKTRGQQVTLRCSPKSGHDTVSWYQQALGQGPQFIFQYYEEEERQRGNFPDRFSGHQFPNYSSELNVNALLLGDSALYLCASSLAAGTGELFFGEGSRLTVL.

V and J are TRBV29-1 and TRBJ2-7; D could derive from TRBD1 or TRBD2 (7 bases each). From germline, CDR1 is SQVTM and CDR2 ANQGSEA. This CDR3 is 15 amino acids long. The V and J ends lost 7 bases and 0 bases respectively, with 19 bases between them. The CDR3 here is CSAAGQGGSSYEQYF. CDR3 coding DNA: TGCAGCGCGGCCGGGCAGGGGGGGAGCTCCTACGAGCAGTACTTC.